The rows below give T cell receptor beta chains drawn from one sample of a study of blood T cell repertoires in COVID-19. Profiling relied on immunoSEQ multiplex PCR, and the TCRdb table lists in-frame clones only, not all of them. The sample includes 270,000 or so clones, 81% of them seen just once. Sequenced input: peripheral blood. These receptors originate from a woman aged 60-70 years with active or convalescent COVID-19. Both conserved end residues are part of each CDR3. Size values are once, few and many counts, or a class for expanded clones, and some rows have none.

TRBV5-6	TRBJ2-7	-	CASTWDSSYEQYF
TRBV7-9	TRBJ2-7	few	CASSPVNSLYEQYF
TRBV4-2	TRBJ1-1	-	CASSTTQRGEAFF
TRBV10-3	TRBJ1-2	once	CAISVDRVASGYTF
TRBV30	TRBJ1-2	-	CAWSTGGLNYGYTF
TRBV29-1	TRBJ2-1	-	CSVQRTGAYNEQFF
TRBV4-2	TRBJ1-1	-	CASSQGATNTEAFF
TRBV27	TRBJ2-5	once	CASSRQGWETQYF
TRBV10-3	TRBJ1-1	few	CATGTGGGTEAFF
TRBV5-1	TRBJ1-4	many	CASRTGSVNEKLFF
TRBV19	TRBJ2-7	-	CASKWSSGGAYEQYF
TRBV7-3	TRBJ2-3	-	CASSLGLAGGPSTDTQYF
TRBV6-5	TRBJ1-5	once	CASSYSRNQPQHF
TRBV5-1	TRBJ1-6	few	CASSPPGTGGDYRSSPLHF
TRBV29-1	TRBJ2-7	-	CSVEIGRGSEQYF
TRBV7-3	TRBJ2-7	-	CASSFAGGNSYEQYF
TRBV3-1/TRBV3-2	TRBJ2-3	few	CASSPILGGATDTQYF
TRBV24-1	TRBJ2-2	-	CATSSNRRDRGSGELFF
TRBV5-1	TRBJ2-5	-	CASSRQGAPETQYF
TRBV7-3	TRBJ1-1	-	CASSLEGGDEAFF
TRBV7-3	TRBJ2-6	-	CASAPFLDSPSSGANVLTF
TRBV10-3	TRBJ2-2	-	CAISGGTRGIEELFF
TRBV5-1	TRBJ1-1	-	CASSLVPTGGGTEAFF
TRBV11-2	TRBJ2-2	once	CASSLARANTGELFF
TRBV2	TRBJ2-2	-	CASSERTGGELFF
TRBV10-3	TRBJ2-5	-	CAITATGNSETQYF
TRBV11-1	TRBJ2-7	-	CASSFRRDGDYEQYF
TRBV19	TRBJ1-2	-	CASSPGRWTGPFGYGYTF
TRBV11-2	TRBJ2-3	-	CASSPLAGGPPTDTQYF
TRBV27	TRBJ2-6	-	CASSGLPLGANVLTF
TRBV10-3	TRBJ1-1	-	CATNPLGQGATEAFF